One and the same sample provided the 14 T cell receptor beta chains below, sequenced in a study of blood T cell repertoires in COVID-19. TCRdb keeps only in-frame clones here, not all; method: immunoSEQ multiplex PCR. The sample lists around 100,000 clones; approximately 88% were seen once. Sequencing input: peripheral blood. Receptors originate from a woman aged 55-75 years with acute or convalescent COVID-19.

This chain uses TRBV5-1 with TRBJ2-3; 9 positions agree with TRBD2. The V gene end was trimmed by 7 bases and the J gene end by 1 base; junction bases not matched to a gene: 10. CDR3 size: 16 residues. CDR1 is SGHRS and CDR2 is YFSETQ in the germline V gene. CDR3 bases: TGCGCCAGCCTCCCAAGCGGGAGGTCTCGCACAGATACGCAGTATTTT. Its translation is CASLPSGRSRTDTQYF.

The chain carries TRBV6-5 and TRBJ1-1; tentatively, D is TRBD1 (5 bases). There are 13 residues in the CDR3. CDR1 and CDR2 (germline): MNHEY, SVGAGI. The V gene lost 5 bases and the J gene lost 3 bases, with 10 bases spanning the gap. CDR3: CASSIRGYTEAFF. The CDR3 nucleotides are TGTGCCAGCAGTATCCGGGGGTACACTGAAGCTTTCTTT.

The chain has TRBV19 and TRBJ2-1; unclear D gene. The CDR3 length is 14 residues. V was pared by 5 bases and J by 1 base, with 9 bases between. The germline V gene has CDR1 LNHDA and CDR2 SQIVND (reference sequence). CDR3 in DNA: TGTGCCAGTAGTCACCCCCTATCCTACAATGAGCAGTTCTTC. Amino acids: CASSHPLSYNEQFF.

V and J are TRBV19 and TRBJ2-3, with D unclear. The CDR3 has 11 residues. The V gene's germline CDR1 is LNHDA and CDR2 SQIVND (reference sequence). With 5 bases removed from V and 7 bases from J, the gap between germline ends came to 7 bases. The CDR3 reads CASSQSHTQYF. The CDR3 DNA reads TGTGCCAGTAGTCAGTCTCATACGCAGTATTTT.

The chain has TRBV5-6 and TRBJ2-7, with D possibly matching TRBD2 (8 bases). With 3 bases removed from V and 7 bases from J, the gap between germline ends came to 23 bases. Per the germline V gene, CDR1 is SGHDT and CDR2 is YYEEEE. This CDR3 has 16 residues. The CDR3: CASSSNGRGRRWEQYV. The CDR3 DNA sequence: TGTGCCAGCAGCTCCAACGGGAGGGGGCGACGTTGGGAGCAGTACGTC.

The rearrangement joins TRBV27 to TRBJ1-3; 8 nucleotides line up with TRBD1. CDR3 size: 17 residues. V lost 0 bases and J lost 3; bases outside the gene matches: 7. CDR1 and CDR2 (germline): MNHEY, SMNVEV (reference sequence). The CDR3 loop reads CASSLSGGTGIGNTIYF. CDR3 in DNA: TGTGCCAGCAGTTTATCGGGGGGGACAGGCATTGGAAACACCATATATTTT.

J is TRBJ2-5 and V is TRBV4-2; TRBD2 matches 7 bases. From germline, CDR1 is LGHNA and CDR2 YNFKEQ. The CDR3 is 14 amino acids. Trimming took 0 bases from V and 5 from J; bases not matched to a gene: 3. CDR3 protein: CASSQDLGGETQYF. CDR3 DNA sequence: TGTGCCAGCAGCCAAGATCTGGGGGGGGAGACCCAGTACTTC.

CDR3 in DNA: TGTGCCAGCAGTTACTCCTATGCGGGGAATGAGCAGTTCTTC. This codes for CASSYSYAGNEQFF. The chain employs TRBV6-2 or TRBV6-3 and TRBJ2-1; D might be TRBD2 (6 bases). The CDR3 has 14 residues. CDR1 is MNHEY, CDR2 SVGEGT, per germline. Trimming took 0 bases from V and 7 from J, leaving 10 bases between them.

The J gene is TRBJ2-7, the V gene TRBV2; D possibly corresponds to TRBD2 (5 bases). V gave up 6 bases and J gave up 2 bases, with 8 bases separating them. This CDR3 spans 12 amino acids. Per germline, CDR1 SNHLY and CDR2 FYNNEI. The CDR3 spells CASREATYEQYF. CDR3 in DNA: TGTGCCAGCAGGGAGGCCACCTACGAGCAGTACTTC.

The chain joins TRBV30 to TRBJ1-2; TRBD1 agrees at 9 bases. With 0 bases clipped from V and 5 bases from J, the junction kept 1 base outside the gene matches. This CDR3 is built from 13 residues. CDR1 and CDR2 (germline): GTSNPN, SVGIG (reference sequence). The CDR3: CAWSVDRGYGYTF. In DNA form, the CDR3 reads TGTGCCTGGAGTGTGGACAGGGGATATGGCTACACCTTC.

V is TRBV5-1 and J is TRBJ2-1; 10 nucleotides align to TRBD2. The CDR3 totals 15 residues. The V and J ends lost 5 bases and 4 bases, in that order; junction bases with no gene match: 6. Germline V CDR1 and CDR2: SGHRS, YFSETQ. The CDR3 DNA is TGCGCCAGCAGTGCAAGGGGACTAGCGTACAATGAGCAGTTCTTC. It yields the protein CASSARGLAYNEQFF.

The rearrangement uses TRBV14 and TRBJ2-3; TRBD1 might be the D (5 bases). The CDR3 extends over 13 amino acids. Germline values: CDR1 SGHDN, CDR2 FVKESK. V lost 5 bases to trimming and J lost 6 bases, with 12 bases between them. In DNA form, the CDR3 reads TGTGCCAGCAGCAGGGGTCCACGGGATACGCAGTATTTT. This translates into CASSRGPRDTQYF.

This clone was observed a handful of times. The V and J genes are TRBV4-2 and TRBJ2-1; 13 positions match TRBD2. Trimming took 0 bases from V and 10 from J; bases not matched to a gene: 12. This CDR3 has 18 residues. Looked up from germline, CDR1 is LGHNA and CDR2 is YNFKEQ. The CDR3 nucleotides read TGTGCCAGCAGCCAAGACGCACTAGCGGGGGGGAGGCAGCGGGAGCAGTTCTTC. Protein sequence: CASSQDALAGGRQREQFF.

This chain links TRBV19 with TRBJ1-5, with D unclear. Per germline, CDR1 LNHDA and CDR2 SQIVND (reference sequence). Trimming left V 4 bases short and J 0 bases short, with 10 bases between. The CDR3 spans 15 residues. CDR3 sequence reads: CASSREQNSNQPQHF. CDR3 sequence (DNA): TGTGCCAGTAGTAGGGAGCAGAATAGCAATCAGCCCCAGCATTTT.